The clone carrying this TCR beta chain was counted only a few times. The length of the CDR3 is 15 residues. Per the germline V gene, CDR1 is GTSNPN and CDR2 is SVGIG (reference sequence). With V trimmed by 3 bases and J by 4 bases, 5 bases remained unmatched. Random hexamers served to reverse transcribe about 0.5 to 1 ug RNA. TCRdb re-derived calls from the immunoSEQ multiplex PCR reads in MiXCR, one entry per CDR3 protein. The table includes fewer than 300,000 distinct CDR3 sequences, approximately 85% detected once. This record belongs to a study of CD8 T cells in Susac syndrome. The authors carried out high-throughput sequencing of TCR beta. They applied it to CD8+ and CD4+ T cells obtained from blood. Through negative isolation, CD4+ and CD8+ T cells were obtained, while TEMRA cells were enriched using FACS.

This TCR derives from a human donor with multiple sclerosis. The V and J genes are TRBV30 and TRBJ2-1, with 11 bases identical to TRBD2. Material: CD8+ T cells from PBMCs. The CDR3 sequence: CAWSSGTSGYNEQFF. In DNA form, the CDR3 reads TGTGCCTGGAGCTCCGGGACTAGCGGATACAATGAGCAGTTCTTC.